This is a list of T cell receptor beta chains from one sample in a study of blood T cell repertoires in COVID-19. TCRdb's copy holds only in-frame clones and misses some; the assay was immunoSEQ multiplex PCR. The sample has over 150,000 clones; approximately 85% are singletons. Sequencing was done on a sample of PBMCs or T cells enriched from blood (not recorded which). The receptors originated from a man aged 35 to 55 who had recovered from COVID-19. Both conserved end residues are part of each CDR3. A D gene is named only where the DNA matches it firmly. Expanded clones are given a class, and other clones once, few, many or no size at all.

V,size,D,J,CDR3,DNA
TRBV5-4,.,TRBD2,TRBJ2-2,CASSFGTSGLTGELFF,TGTGCCAGCAGCTTTGGCACTAGCGGGTTGACCGGGGAGCTGTTTTTT
TRBV2,.,.,TRBJ1-6,CASSAMSSYNSPLHF,TGTGCCAGCAGTGCTATGAGCTCCTATAATTCACCCCTCCACTTT
TRBV7-9,.,.,TRBJ1-2,CASSPLDGYTF,TGTGCCAGCAGCCCTCTAGATGGCTACACCTTC
TRBV5-1,.,.,TRBJ2-3,CASSLDHITDTQYF,TGCGCCAGCAGCTTGGATCACATCACAGATACGCAGTATTTT
TRBV28,.,TRBD1,TRBJ1-1,CASNYRDRGEAFF,TGTGCCAGCAACTACAGGGACAGGGGTGAAGCTTTCTTT
TRBV6-1,.,.,TRBJ1-4,CASSGGANPFNEKLFF,TGTGCCAGCAGTGGCGGGGCCAACCCCTTTAATGAAAAACTGTTTTTT
TRBV5-8,.,TRBD1,TRBJ2-7,CASSFRLRDRASYEQYF,TGTGCCAGCAGCTTCAGGCTTCGTGACAGGGCCTCCTACGAGCAGTACTTC
TRBV5-1,once,TRBD1,TRBJ2-3,CASRTGGTDTQYF,TGCGCCAGCAGAACAGGGGGCACAGATACGCAGTATTTT
TRBV5-1,.,.,TRBJ2-7,CASSWFEGYEQYF,TGCGCCAGCAGCTGGTTCGAGGGCTACGAGCAGTACTTC
TRBV19,.,.,TRBJ1-4,CASSIAEASNEKLFF,TGTGCCAGTAGTATAGCGGAGGCGTCTAATGAAAAACTGTTTTTT
TRBV4-1,.,.,TRBJ1-4,CASSQYSGVNNEKLFF,TGCGCCAGCAGCCAATATTCAGGGGTCAATAATGAAAAACTGTTTTTT
TRBV19,.,.,TRBJ1-5,CASSIGGLGQPQHF,TGTGCCAGTAGTATCGGCGGGCTCGGTCAGCCCCAGCATTTT
TRBV12-5,few,TRBD2,TRBJ2-1,CASGLVTGGEFF,TGTGCTAGTGGTTTGGTAACCGGGGGGGAGTTCTTC
TRBV30,few,.,TRBJ1-2,CAWNPGVGYTF,TGTGCCTGGAATCCAGGGGTTGGCTACACCTTC
TRBV25-1,.,.,TRBJ1-2,CASSDLTSYGYTF,TGTGCCAGCAGTGACCTGACTAGTTATGGCTACACCTTC
TRBV19,once,.,TRBJ1-5,CASTMTRGRQEPQHF,TGTGCCAGTACCATGACCAGAGGGCGACAGGAGCCCCAGCATTTT
TRBV19,.,TRBD1,TRBJ1-2,CASSMTGVYGYTF,TGTGCCAGTAGTATGACAGGGGTCTATGGCTACACCTTC
TRBV2,.,TRBD2,TRBJ2-1,CASTPGLAFYNEQFF,TGTGCCAGCACCCCGGGACTAGCTTTCTACAATGAGCAGTTCTTC
TRBV28,.,TRBD1,TRBJ2-7,CASSGSGTATYEQYF,TGTGCCAGCAGTGGATCCGGGACAGCTACATACGAGCAGTACTTC
TRBV12-1,.,.,TRBJ2-7,CASSSTSGRPSYEQYF,TGTGCCAGCAGTTCTACTAGCGGGAGGCCTTCCTACGAGCAGTACTTC
TRBV28,.,TRBD2,TRBJ2-1,CASSLLAGRDNEQFF,TGTGCCAGCAGTTTATTGGCAGGGAGGGACAATGAGCAGTTCTTC
TRBV21-1,.,.,TRBJ2-7,CASSARLPGLAGKTYEQYF,TGTGCCAGCAGCGCCCGACTACCGGGACTAGCGGGTAAGACCTACGAGCAGTACTTC
TRBV19,.,.,TRBJ1-2,CASSIDGASYGYTF,TGTGCCAGTAGTATAGATGGGGCCTCCTATGGCTACACCTTC
TRBV27,.,TRBD1,TRBJ1-3,CASSFRQGAENTIYF,TGTGCCAGCAGTTTTCGTCAGGGGGCCGAAAACACCATATATTTT
TRBV5-1,.,.,TRBJ2-1,CASSQGGISNEQFF,TGCGCCAGCAGCCAGGGGGGCATTTCGAATGAGCAGTTCTTC
TRBV4-2,.,TRBD1,TRBJ1-1,CASSPTGVGTEAFF,TGTGCCAGCAGCCCGACAGGGGTAGGCACTGAAGCTTTCTTT
TRBV7-8,.,.,TRBJ1-2,CASSLRAGSGYTF,TGTGCCAGCAGCTTAAGAGCAGGGTCTGGCTACACCTTC
TRBV11-2,.,.,TRBJ1-1,CASSLDRRGAFF,TGTGCCAGCAGCTTAGATAGGAGGGGAGCTTTCTTT
TRBV28,.,.,TRBJ2-7,CASSLSLRELSYEQYF,TGTGCCAGCAGTTTATCCCTCCGGGAACTCTCCTACGAGCAGTACTTC
TRBV9,.,TRBD1,TRBJ2-4,CASSPPGQGIDIQYF,TGTGCCAGCAGCCCACCAGGACAGGGGATTGACATTCAGTACTTC
TRBV15,few,.,TRBJ1-5,CATSRDLPGDWNQPQHF,TGTGCCACCAGCAGAGATTTGCCGGGGGATTGGAATCAGCCCCAGCATTTT
TRBV29-1,.,.,TRBJ1-2,CSVSLGRDYGYTF,TGCAGCGTTTCACTCGGCAGGGACTATGGCTACACCTTC
TRBV27,.,.,TRBJ2-1,CASSKSGTLNEQFF,TGTGCCAGCAGTAAGTCCGGGACACTGAATGAGCAGTTCTTC
TRBV28,many,.,TRBJ2-2,CASSFVGGDTGELFF,TGTGCCAGCAGTTTTGTAGGGGGAGACACCGGGGAGCTGTTTTTT
TRBV6-2/TRBV6-3,few,TRBD1,TRBJ2-3,CASSGGTGDTDTQYF,TGTGCCAGCAGTGGGGGGACAGGGGACACAGATACGCAGTATTTT
TRBV27,.,.,TRBJ1-6,CASGTGSSYNSPLHF,TGTGCCAGCGGAACAGGGAGCTCCTATAATTCACCCCTCCACTTT
TRBV5-1,once,TRBD1,TRBJ1-1,CASSMAQGAGTEAFF,TGCGCCAGCAGCATGGCACAGGGGGCTGGGACTGAAGCTTTCTTT
TRBV10-2,.,TRBD1,TRBJ1-2,CASRRDSYGYTF,TGCGCCAGCAGGAGGGACAGCTATGGCTACACCTTC
TRBV5-1,.,TRBD2,TRBJ2-3,CASSLQTSGIVTDTQYF,TGCGCCAGCAGCTTACAGACTAGCGGGATCGTCACAGATACGCAGTATTTT
TRBV3-1/TRBV3-2,.,.,TRBJ2-5,CASSQDQRAPGGRDF,TGTGCCAGCAGCCAAGATCAGAGGGCCCCCGGGGGGCGCGACTTC
TRBV11-2,.,TRBD1,TRBJ2-5,CASSRTGGRQETQYF,TGTGCCAGCAGCCGGACAGGGGGTAGGCAAGAGACCCAGTACTTC
TRBV27,.,TRBD1,TRBJ1-2,CASSPGQGNGYTF,TGTGCCAGCAGTCCCGGACAGGGTAATGGCTACACCTTC
TRBV3-1/TRBV3-2,once,TRBD1,TRBJ1-6,CASGETGKSSPLHF,TGTGCCAGCGGGGAGACAGGGAAGTCTTCACCCCTCCACTTT
TRBV6-2/TRBV6-3,.,TRBD1,TRBJ1-1,CASSPSFSRGQYSNTEAFF,TGTGCCAGCAGCCCTTCTTTTAGCAGGGGGCAGTACTCGAACACTGAAGCTTTCTTT
TRBV5-1,.,.,TRBJ1-1,CASKVSGHNTEAFF,TGCGCCAGCAAGGTGTCAGGACATAACACTGAAGCTTTCTTT
TRBV9,.,.,TRBJ1-1,CASSKPNTEAFF,TGTGCCAGCAGCAAGCCGAACACTGAAGCTTTCTTT
TRBV10-1,.,TRBD2,TRBJ2-7,CASSDPLAGDEQYF,TGCGCCAGCAGTGATCCCCTAGCGGGGGATGAGCAGTACTTC
TRBV30,.,.,TRBJ1-1,CAWRVRAYMNTEAFF,TGTGCCTGGAGAGTGAGGGCCTACATGAACACTGAAGCTTTCTTT
TRBV9,few,.,TRBJ2-2,CASSVAANQGPGELFF,TGTGCCAGCAGCGTAGCCGCAAATCAGGGTCCCGGGGAGCTGTTTTTT
TRBV5-4,.,.,TRBJ1-3,CASSRGTSGNTIYF,TGTGCCAGCAGCAGAGGGACTTCTGGAAACACCATATATTTT
TRBV19,.,.,TRBJ1-4,CASSISGQRGEKLFF,TGTGCCAGTAGTATATCGGGCCAACGGGGTGAAAAACTGTTTTTT